This record looks at one T cell receptor (beta chain) sequence and its context. Sequence at one end of the junction differs from germline and may be a read error. This specimen belongs to a study of T cells in Graves' hyperthyroidism and ophthalmopathy. Germline V gives CDR1 SGHAT, CDR2 FQDESV (reference sequence). The CDR3 totals 16 residues. TCR beta CDR3 regions were amplified from RNA. The HTBI primer set was used in a first-round RT-PCR of the TCR CDR3. TCRdb re-derived calls from the multiplex PCR reads in MiXCR, one entry per CDR3 protein. The sample has a few hundred thousand distinct CDR3 sequences, over 15% seen once.

The receptor comes from a woman aged 18-29 years with Graves' ophthalmopathy. The sequencing input was blood. The chain is built from TRBV11-1 and TRBJ2-2; 7 positions match TRBD1. For the CDR3, the DNA is TGCGCCAGCAGGTACTCCGGGACAGTTGACACCGGGGAGCTGTTTTTT. Amino acids: CASRYSGTVDTGELFF.